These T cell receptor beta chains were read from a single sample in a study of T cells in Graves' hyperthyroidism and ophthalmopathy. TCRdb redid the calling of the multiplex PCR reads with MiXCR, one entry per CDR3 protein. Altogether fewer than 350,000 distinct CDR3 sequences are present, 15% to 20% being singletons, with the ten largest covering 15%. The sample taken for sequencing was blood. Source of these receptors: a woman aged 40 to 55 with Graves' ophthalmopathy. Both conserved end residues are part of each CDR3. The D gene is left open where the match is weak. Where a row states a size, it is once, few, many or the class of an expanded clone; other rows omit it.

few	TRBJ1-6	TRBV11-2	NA	TGTGCCAGCAGCTTAGTATCGGGGGCGCGTAGTTCACCCCTCCACTTT	CASSLVSGARSSPLHF
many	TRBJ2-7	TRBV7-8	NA	TGTGCCAGCAGCTTCGGCCACAAGAATTACGAGCAGTACTTC	CASSFGHKNYEQYF
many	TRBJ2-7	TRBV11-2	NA	TGTGCCAGCAGACTCGCCGGGACCGAGGGGGAGCAGTACTTC	CASRLAGTEGEQYF
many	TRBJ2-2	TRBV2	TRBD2	TGTGCCACGACCGGGGACTACCTAGCGGGGCTTATCACCGGGGAGCTGTTTTTT	CATTGDYLAGLITGELFF
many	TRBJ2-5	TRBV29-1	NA	TGCAGCGTTGGGTATGAGACCCAGTACTTC	CSVGYETQYF
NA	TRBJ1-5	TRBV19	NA	TGTGCCAGTAGTATAGGGCCACTTGTTAATCAGCCCCAGCATTTT	CASSIGPLVNQPQHF
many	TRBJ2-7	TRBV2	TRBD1	TGTGCCAGCAGTGAAGCGAGGGGGCCCTACGAGCAGTACTTC	CASSEARGPYEQYF
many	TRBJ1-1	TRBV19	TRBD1	TGTGCCAGTAGTAACGGACAGGTCGGCACTGAAGCTTTCTTT	CASSNGQVGTEAFF
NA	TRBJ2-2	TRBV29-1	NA	TGCAGCGTTACCTCCACCAGGGGAAAGGGCGGGGAGCTGTTTTTT	CSVTSTRGKGGELFF
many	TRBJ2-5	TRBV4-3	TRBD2	TGCGCCAGCAGCCAAGACAAGGCTAGCGGTGACCAAGAGACCCAGTACTTC	CASSQDKASGDQETQYF
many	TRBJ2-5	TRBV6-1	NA	TGTGCCAGCAGTGAAGCGGGGGGAGGTCAAGAGACCCAGTACTTC	CASSEAGGGQETQYF
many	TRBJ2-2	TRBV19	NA	TGTGCCAGTAGTATATTACTGAACACCGGGGAGCTGTTTTTT	CASSILLNTGELFF
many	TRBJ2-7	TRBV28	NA	TGTGCCAGCAGTAGCGGAACGGTCAGAAACTACGAGCAGTACTTC	CASSSGTVRNYEQYF
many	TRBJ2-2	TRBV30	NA	TGTGCCTGGGCAAACACCGGGGAGCTGTTTTTT	CAWANTGELFF
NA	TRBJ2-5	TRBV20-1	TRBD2	TGCAGTGCCCCTAAATTAGCGGGAGGGCTAGAGACCCAGTACTTC	CSAPKLAGGLETQYF
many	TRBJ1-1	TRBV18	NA	TGTGCCAGCTCACCGAGGTCCGGAGGGAGTGAAGCTTTCTTT	CASSPRSGGSEAFF
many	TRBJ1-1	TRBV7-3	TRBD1	TGTGCCAGCAGCTATAGCAGGGGGCTGGACACTGAAGCTTTCTTT	CASSYSRGLDTEAFF
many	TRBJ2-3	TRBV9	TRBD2	TGTGCCAGCAGCCATAGCGGGAGATCAGATACGCAGTATTTT	CASSHSGRSDTQYF
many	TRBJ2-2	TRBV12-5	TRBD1	TGTGCTAGTGTCCCCGGGACAGGGGACCGTAGGACCACCGGGGAGCTGTTTTTT	CASVPGTGDRRTTGELFF
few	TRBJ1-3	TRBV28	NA	TGTGCCAGCAGTTTACGGGTCCCTGGAAACACCATATATTTT	CASSLRVPGNTIYF
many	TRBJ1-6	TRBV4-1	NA	TGCGCCAGCAGCCACCCTCGTGGAGGGTGGAATTCACCCCTCCACTTT	CASSHPRGGWNSPLHF
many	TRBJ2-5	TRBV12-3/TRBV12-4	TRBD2	TGTGCCAGCAGCTCCGGACCAGCGGGAGCAGAGACCCAGTACTTC	CASSSGPAGAETQYF
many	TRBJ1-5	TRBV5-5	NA	TGTGCCAGCAGCTTGGGGAGTGCCCTCAATCAGCCCCAGCATTTT	CASSLGSALNQPQHF
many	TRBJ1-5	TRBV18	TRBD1	TGTGCCAGCTCACCACTCGGACCGGGACAGAGAGGCAATCAGCCCCAGCATTTT	CASSPLGPGQRGNQPQHF
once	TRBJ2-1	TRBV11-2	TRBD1	TGTGCCAGCAGCGCCCGGGACAGGTTTGACAATGAGCAGTTCTTC	CASSARDRFDNEQFF
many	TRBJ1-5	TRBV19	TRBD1	TGTGCCAGTAGTTCTGGGAGGACAGGGGTCAATCAGCCCCAGCATTTT	CASSSGRTGVNQPQHF
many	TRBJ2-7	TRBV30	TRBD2	TGTGCCTGGCGGACTAGCGGTCTGGGGCACGAGCAGTACTTC	CAWRTSGLGHEQYF
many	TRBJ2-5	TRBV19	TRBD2	TGTGCCAGTAGTCCGACTAGCGGGCGTTGGTACCAAGAGACCCAGTACTTC	CASSPTSGRWYQETQYF
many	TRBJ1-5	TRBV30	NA	TGTGCCTGGAGCGGGGGTAGCAATCAGCCCCAGCATTTT	CAWSGGSNQPQHF
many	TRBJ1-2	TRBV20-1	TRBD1	TGCAGTGCTGACCCGGGACAGGAGATCTCTGGCTACACCTTC	CSADPGQEISGYTF
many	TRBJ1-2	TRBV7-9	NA	TGTGCCAGCAGCTTAGCCCAGACCTATGGCTACACCTTC	CASSLAQTYGYTF
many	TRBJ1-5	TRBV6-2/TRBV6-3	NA	TGTGCCAGCAGTTACGATCCGGGGGCCGAGCCCCAGCATTTT	CASSYDPGAEPQHF
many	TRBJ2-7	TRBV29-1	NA	TGCAGCGTTGTACAGACACCCTACGAGCAGTACTTC	CSVVQTPYEQYF
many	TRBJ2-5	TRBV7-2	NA	TGTGCCAGCAGCAACTGGGGGTGGCAAGAGACCCAGTACTTC	CASSNWGWQETQYF
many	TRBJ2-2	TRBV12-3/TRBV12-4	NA	TGTGCCAGCAGTTTACCCTACACCGGGGAGCTGTTTTTT	CASSLPYTGELFF
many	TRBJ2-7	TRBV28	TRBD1	TGTACCAGCAGCCCACCTGGGACAGGTTCCTACGAGCAGTACTTC	CTSSPPGTGSYEQYF
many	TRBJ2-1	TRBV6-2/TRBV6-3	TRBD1	TGTGCCAGCAGTTACTCGGGGACAGGGAACTCGCTTAATGAGCAGTTCTTC	CASSYSGTGNSLNEQFF
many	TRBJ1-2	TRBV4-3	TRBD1	TGCGCCAGCCGTCGTATTGGTAGCCCGGGACAGCCCTCTATCTATGGCTACACCTTC	CASRRIGSPGQPSIYGYTF
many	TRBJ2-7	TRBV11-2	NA	TGTGCCAGCAGCCCTCTCCGGGACACCCCCTCCTACGAGCAGTACTTC	CASSPLRDTPSYEQYF
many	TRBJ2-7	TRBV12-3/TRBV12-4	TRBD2	TGTGCCAGCAGTTTAGGGGCTAGCGGGAGTTTCGAGCAGTACTTC	CASSLGASGSFEQYF
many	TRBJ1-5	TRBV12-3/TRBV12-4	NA	TGTGCCAGCAGTTTTCGGGCCAATCAGCCCCAGCATTTT	CASSFRANQPQHF
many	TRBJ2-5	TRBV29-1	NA	TGCAGCGTTGAAGAACACAGAAGAACGGACCAGACCCAGTACTTC	CSVEEHRRTDQTQYF
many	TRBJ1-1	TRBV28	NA	TGTGCCAGCAGTTTCGATTGGCGCCTCCCCCAGGCTTTCTTT	CASSFDWRLPQAFF
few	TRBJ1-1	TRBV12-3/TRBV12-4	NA	TGTGCCAGCAGTTTAGGCCGGGGCGAAGCGAACACTGAAGCTTTCTTT	CASSLGRGEANTEAFF
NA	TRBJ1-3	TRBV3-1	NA	TGTGCCAGCACCCAAAACGGGGTACGTTCGGGAAACACCATATATTTT	CASTQNGVRSGNTIYF
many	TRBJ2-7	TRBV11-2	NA	TGTGCCAGCAGCAGAACCGGGACAAACTACGAGCAGTACTTC	CASSRTGTNYEQYF
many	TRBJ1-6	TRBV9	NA	TGTGCCAGCAGCGCCCGGGCCGATTCACCCCTCCACTTT	CASSARADSPLHF
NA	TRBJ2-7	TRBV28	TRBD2	TGTGCCAGCACCGTACTAGCGGGAGGCTACGAGCAGTACTTC	CASTVLAGGYEQYF
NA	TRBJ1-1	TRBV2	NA	TGTGCCAGCAGTGAGGAAAAGAACACTGAAGCTTTCTTT	CASSEEKNTEAFF
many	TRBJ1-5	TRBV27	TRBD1	TGTGCCAGCAGTTTAGGACAGGGGAGCCATCAGCCCCAGCATTTT	CASSLGQGSHQPQHF
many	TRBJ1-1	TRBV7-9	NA	TGTGCCAGCAGCTCAGGGTGGGACACTGAAGCTTTCTTT	CASSSGWDTEAFF
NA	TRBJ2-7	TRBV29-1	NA	TGCAGCGGGGGGGTCTCCTCCTACGAGCAGTACTTC	CSGGVSSYEQYF
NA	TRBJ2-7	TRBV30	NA	TGTGCCTGGAGCGGGATGACCTACGAGCAGTACTTC	CAWSGMTYEQYF
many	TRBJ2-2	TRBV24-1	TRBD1	TGTGCCACCAGTGATTTCCCTGGGACAGGACCTTCCGCCGGGGAGCTGTTTTTT	CATSDFPGTGPSAGELFF